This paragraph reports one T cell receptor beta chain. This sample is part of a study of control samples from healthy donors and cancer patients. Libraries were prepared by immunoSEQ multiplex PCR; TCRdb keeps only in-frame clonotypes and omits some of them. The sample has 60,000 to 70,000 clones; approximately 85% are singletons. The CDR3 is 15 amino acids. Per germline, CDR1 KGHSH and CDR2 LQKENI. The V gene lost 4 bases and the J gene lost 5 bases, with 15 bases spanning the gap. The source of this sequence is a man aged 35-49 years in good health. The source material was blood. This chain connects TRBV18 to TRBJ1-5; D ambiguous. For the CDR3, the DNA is TGTGCCAGCTCACTATCCGCGGTGGCTTATCAGCCCCAGCATTTT. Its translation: CASSLSAVAYQPQHF.